One and the same sample provided the 12 T cell receptor beta chains below, sequenced in a study of T cell repertoires in cytomegalovirus infection. Their antigens are not known. One entry per CDR3 protein results from TCRdb running MiXCR on the reads. The sample has some 20,000 distinct CDR3 sequences, about 42% seen once. The sequencing here drew on CD8+ T cells from cultured PBMCs, taken from culture after CMV antigen stimulation. The source is a human donor in good health (CMV status not recorded). Some clones in this sample may be carry-over from other donors' samples.

This clonotype has only a few counts. The gene calls are TRBV6-5 and TRBJ2-1; the D gene is possibly TRBD2 (6 bases). The CDR3 covers 14 residues. In germline, CDR1 is MNHEY, CDR2 SVGAGI. The V end was cut by 2 bases, the J end by 9 bases, with 14 bases between. The CDR3 spells CASSYDYLRGEQFF. DNA for the CDR3: TGTGCCAGCAGTTACGACTATCTGCGGGGTGAGCAGTTCTTC.

The CDR3 region is CASSEGGQPQHF. As DNA, the CDR3 is TGTGCCAGCAGTGAAGGGGGTCAGCCCCAGCATTTT. The genes are TRBV2 and TRBJ1-5, with D unresolved. CDR3 length: 12 residues. The V and J ends lost 1 base and 6 bases respectively, with 4 bases between them. CDR1 SNHLY and CDR2 FYNNEI come from the germline V gene. Full variable domain (outside the CDR3, taken from reference TRBV2 and TRBJ1-5): EPEVTQTPSHQVTQMGQEVILRCVPISNHLYFYWYRQILGQKVEFLVSFYNNEISEKSEIFDDQFSVERPDGSNFTLKIRSTKLEDSAMYFCASSEGGQPQHFGDGTRLSIL.

The rearrangement links TRBV20-1 to TRBJ2-7; D is uncertain. Between the trimmed V and J ends, which lost 3 bases and 6 bases, there was a span of 12 bases. CDR1 is DFQATT and CDR2 is SNEGSKA in the germline V gene (reference sequence). The CDR3 is 12 amino acids. CDR3 nucleotides: TGCAGTGCTAGTAGGGCGTTGGCCGAGCAGTACTTC. This gives the protein CSASRALAEQYF.

The gene calls are TRBV11-3 and TRBJ2-1, with 7 bases fitting TRBD2. Trimming cost V 5 bases and J 4 bases; bases outside gene matches: 11. This CDR3 region has 16 residues. Germline CDR1 SGHNT, CDR2 YENEEA. CDR3: CASSPGTGGGYNEQFF. CDR3 DNA: TGTGCCAGCAGCCCAGGCACTGGGGGGGGATACAATGAGCAGTTCTTC.

This chain connects TRBV7-2 to TRBJ2-3; D uncertain. The CDR3 is made up of 12 amino acids. The V end was cut by 1 base, the J end by 7 bases, with 6 bases between. Per germline, CDR1 SGHTA and CDR2 FQGNSA. In nucleotides, the CDR3 is TGTGCCAGCAGCTTAGGAAGGAATACGCAGTATTTT. Its translation is CASSLGRNTQYF.

The genes are TRBV5-1 and TRBJ2-5; D is uncertain. The CDR3 extends over 16 amino acids. CDR1 SGHRS and CDR2 YFSETQ come from the germline V gene. Trimming cost V 0 bases and J 4 bases, with 16 bases left between them. The CDR3 spells CASSLARQPVGETQYF. CDR3 nucleotide sequence: TGCGCCAGCAGCTTGGCTCGGCAGCCAGTGGGAGAGACCCAGTACTTC.

This clonotype was seen once. The chain joins TRBV2 to TRBJ2-1; 7 positions match TRBD2. Germline CDR1 and CDR2: SNHLY and FYNNEI. Germline trimming cut 10 bases from V and 3 bases from J; bases unmatched to any gene: 12. The CDR3 is 15 amino acids. CDR3 nucleotides: TGTGCCATTAGGGCGGCGGGAGCAATCTACAATGAGCAGTTCTTC. It codes for CAIRAAGAIYNEQFF.

The CDR3, as DNA: TGCAGTGCTCAGGACAGACGGGGGGGAAACACCATATATTTT. It translates to CSAQDRRGGNTIYF. The rearrangement joins TRBV20-1 to TRBJ1-3, with TRBD1 as a possible D gene (6 bases). From germline, CDR1 is DFQATT and CDR2 SNEGSKA (reference sequence). The CDR3 length is 14 residues. V was pared by 5 bases and J by 4 bases, with 15 bases between.

For this clonotype: This may arise from a read error, as a much more abundant clone is one base away. V and J are TRBV11-2 and TRBJ2-7; 9 bases align to TRBD1. The CDR3 loop spans 14 amino acids. Germline CDR1 and CDR2: SGHAT and FQNNGV. The CDR3 DNA reads as TGTGTCAGCAGCTTGGACAGGGGAGCCTACGAGCAGTACTTC. It codes for CVSSLDRGAYEQYF.

This clonotype appeared a single time. The V and J genes are TRBV6-2 or TRBV6-3 and TRBJ1-5; D unclear. The V end was cut by 6 bases, the J end by 5 bases, with 14 bases between. This CDR3 spans 14 amino acids. Germline CDR1 MNHEY, CDR2 SVGEGT. DNA for the CDR3: TGTGCCAGCAGCCTAAGACCGGGCGATCAGCCCCAGCATTTT. It encodes CASSLRPGDQPQHF.

The chain has TRBV6-2 or TRBV6-3 and TRBJ2-7, with D possibly matching TRBD2 (5 bases). Germline CDR1 reads MNHEY; CDR2 reads SVGEGT. The germline V and J ends were trimmed by 0 bases and 7 bases, with 7 bases remaining between them. The CDR3 runs 12 residues. CDR3 in amino acids: CASSYSSGEQYF. The CDR3 nucleotides are TGTGCCAGCAGTTACTCGAGCGGTGAGCAGTACTTC.

The sample holds a few counts of this clonotype. The chain couples TRBV28 to TRBJ1-2; no clear D gene. The V end was cut by 5 bases, the J end by 1 base, with 23 bases between. Germline CDR1 MDHEN, CDR2 SYDVKM. There are 18 residues in the CDR3. This chain's CDR3 is CASSTTKAEKTRNYGYTF. Written as DNA, the CDR3 is TGTGCCAGCAGTACCACCAAGGCCGAAAAAACCCGTAACTATGGCTACACCTTC.